One sample yielded the 26 T cell receptor beta chains listed below, sequenced in a study of T cell changes during pregnancy in multiple sclerosis. Profiling relied on immunoSEQ multiplex PCR, and the TCRdb table lists in-frame clones only, not all of them. The top ten hold 0.5% of the sample, which has around 42,000 clones, around 90% seen once. The sequences come from CD4+ T cells from peripheral blood mononuclear cells, collected in the second trimester of pregnancy. The source is a female donor in good health, enrolled as a control in a pregnancy study.

The chain joins TRBV6-5 to TRBJ2-5, with 7 nucleotides matching TRBD2. Looked up from germline, CDR1 is MNHEY and CDR2 is SVGAGI. The CDR3 has 16 residues. With V trimmed by 2 bases and J by 5 bases, 11 bases remained unmatched. This CDR3 is CASSYGRESLQETQYF. CDR3 coding DNA: TGTGCCAGCAGTTACGGGCGGGAGAGCCTCCAGGAGACCCAGTACTTC.

This chain links TRBV2 with TRBJ1-1, with D unresolved. Germline CDR1 SNHLY, CDR2 FYNNEI. The V end was cut by 4 bases, the J end by 1 base, with 10 bases between. The CDR3 has 14 amino acids. The CDR3 bases are TGTGCCAGCAGTGGCCGGGAGGGGAACACTGAAGCTTTCTTT. Translated: CASSGREGNTEAFF.

V is TRBV4-2 and J is TRBJ2-1, with 11 bases that match TRBD2. V was clipped by 0 bases and J by 9 bases; unmatched bases: 7. Germline V lookup: CDR1 LGHNA, CDR2 YNFKEQ. The CDR3 loop spans 16 amino acids. CDR3 amino acids: CASSQEPGTSGSEQFF. The DNA of the CDR3 is TGTGCCAGCAGCCAAGAACCCGGGACTAGCGGTAGTGAGCAGTTCTTC.

This chain links TRBV15 with TRBJ1-4; a possible D gene is TRBD1 (6 bases). This CDR3 is 15 amino acids long. With 5 bases removed from V and 7 bases from J, the gap between germline ends came to 17 bases. Germline values: CDR1 LNHNV, CDR2 YYDKDF (reference sequence). CDR3 sequence: CATSRGVGASEKLFF. The CDR3 nucleotides read TGTGCCACCAGCCGGGGCGTGGGGGCTAGTGAAAAACTGTTTTTT.

The chain joins TRBV7-3 to TRBJ1-1, with unresolved D. V lost 4 bases and J 0 bases, leaving 9 bases between the germline ends. The CDR3 spans 14 residues. Per germline, CDR1 SGHTA and CDR2 FQGTGA. The CDR3 sequence is CASSSGSMNTEAFF. In nucleotides, the CDR3 is TGTGCCAGCAGCTCGGGATCAATGAACACTGAAGCTTTCTTT. Full variable domain (missing parts from reference TRBV7-3 and TRBJ1-1): GAGVSQTPSNKVTEKGKYVELRCDPISGHTALYWYRQSLGQGPEFLIYFQGTGAADDSGLPNDRFFAVRPEGSVSTLKIQRTERGDSAVYLCASSSGSMNTEAFFGQGTRLTVV.

The V gene is TRBV5-1, the J gene TRBJ1-3; TRBD1 matches 7 bases. This CDR3 is 18 amino acids long. Losses at the gene ends were 0 bases for V and 5 bases for J; bases not matched to a gene: 14. The germline gives CDR1 SGHRS, CDR2 YFSETQ. This CDR3 is CASSLAGGAGDRRNTIYF. As DNA, the CDR3 is TGCGCCAGCAGCTTGGCCGGGGGGGCAGGGGACAGACGAAACACCATATATTTT.

This chain connects TRBV7-3 to TRBJ2-2; D is ambiguous. Germline V CDR1 and CDR2: SGHTA, FQGTGA. The germline V and J ends were trimmed by 5 bases and 0 bases, with 13 bases remaining between them. This CDR3 spans 16 amino acids. The CDR3 bases are TGTGCCAGCAGCAAGTCAGGCATCTCGAACACCGGGGAGCTGTTTTTT. Translating gives CASSKSGISNTGELFF.

The chain combines TRBV10-3 with TRBJ2-7; D is possibly TRBD1 (6 bases). The ends were cut back, 6 bases at V and 0 bases at J, with 15 bases in the middle. CDR3 length equals 15 residues. The V gene's germline CDR1 is ENHRY and CDR2 SYGVKD. CDR3 sequence: CAIRGAPGPSYEQYF. CDR3 nucleotide sequence: TGTGCCATCAGGGGGGCTCCCGGGCCCTCCTACGAGCAGTACTTC.

The chain uses TRBV21-1 and TRBJ2-3; TRBD2, the table's D call, was not compared with the DNA. TRBV21-1 is a documented pseudogene. The CDR3 covers 20 residues. As DNA, the CDR3 is TGTGCCAGCAGCAAAGGGACTAGCGGGAGGGCCGAGTATTTCGGAGATACGCAGTATTTT. This codes for CASSKGTSGRAEYFGDTQYF.

The rearrangement links TRBV29-1 to TRBJ2-5, with a weak D call TRBD2 (5 bases). CDR1 is SQVTM and CDR2 is ANQGSEA in the germline V gene. V shed 8 bases and J shed 2 bases, with 15 bases lying between them. This CDR3 region has 13 residues. The CDR3 DNA sequence: TGCAGCCCCCAACTAGTTCCACAAGAGACCCAGTACTTC. Its translation is CSPQLVPQETQYF.

The V and J genes are TRBV21-1 and TRBJ2-1; TRBD2 reflects the table's D call only, with no check against the DNA. TRBV21-1 is a pseudogene segment. The CDR3 extends over 15 amino acids. The CDR3: CASSPFLGSGNEQFF. CDR3 in DNA: TGTGCCAGCAGCCCTTTTCTCGGGAGTGGTAATGAGCAGTTCTTC.

The chain's CDR3 is CAISVLVSGTYEQYF. The CDR3 nucleotides are TGTGCCATCAGTGTATTGGTGTCCGGGACCTACGAGCAGTACTTC. The gene calls are TRBV10-3 and TRBJ2-7; TRBD2 might be the D (5 bases). CDR1 ENHRY and CDR2 SYGVKD come from the germline V gene. V was clipped by 4 bases and J by 2 bases, with 15 bases between them. The CDR3 length is 15 residues.

The chain has TRBV11-2 and TRBJ2-7; maybe TRBD1 (5 bases). This CDR3 has 13 residues. Germline V gene data show CDR1 as SGHAT and CDR2 as FQNNGV. Trimming pared 7 bases from V and 3 bases from J, leaving 13 bases between. CDR3 coding DNA: TGTGCCAGCACCAACAGGCTGCTCTACGAGCAGTACTTC. Its translation is CASTNRLLYEQYF.

This clone has only one observation. The V gene is TRBV5-8, the J gene TRBJ2-1; possible D gene TRBD2, 6 bases. Germline V gene lookup returns CDR1 SGHTS and CDR2 YDEGEE. V lost 2 bases and J 4 bases, leaving 10 bases between the germline ends. CDR3 length: 14 amino acids. The chain's CDR3 is CASSFRAGYNEQFF. CDR3 bases: TGTGCCAGCAGCTTTCGGGCGGGATACAATGAGCAGTTCTTC.

The genes are TRBV6-5 and TRBJ2-3; 8 positions agree with TRBD2. V trimming: 4 bases; J trimming: 2 bases; junction bases outside the gene matches: 5. The CDR3 covers 15 residues. Germline V gene sequence: CDR1 MNHEY, CDR2 SVGAGI. CDR3 DNA: TGTGCCAGCAGTTCGGGAGGGGCCGCCACAGATACGCAGTATTTT. It translates to CASSSGGAATDTQYF.

This chain connects TRBV7-9 to TRBJ2-7, with D maybe TRBD1 (6 bases). The V end lost 4 bases, the J end lost 6 bases, and 16 bases lay between the germline ends. Germline V CDR1 and CDR2: SEHNR, FQNEAQ (reference sequence). The CDR3 is made up of 14 amino acids. The CDR3 spells CASSYRGRGGEQYF. For the CDR3, the DNA is TGTGCCAGCAGCTATCGTGGGAGAGGGGGCGAGCAGTACTTC.

The chain combines TRBV6-5 with TRBJ2-3, with a tentative D call TRBD2 (7 bases). The CDR3 consists of 14 residues. Germline CDR1 MNHEY, CDR2 SVGAGI. Here the CDR3 DNA reads TGTGCTACTAGAAAGGGGGGGACCACAGATACGCAGTATTTT. It translates to CATRKGGTTDTQYF.

This chain uses TRBV5-6 with TRBJ2-7; 12 nucleotides align to TRBD1. The CDR3 sequence is 16 residues long. V trimming: 0 bases; J trimming: 3 bases; junction bases outside the gene matches: 4. The germline V gene has CDR1 SGHDT and CDR2 YYEEEE. CDR3 protein: CASSLEGTGGDYEQYF. The DNA of the CDR3 is TGTGCCAGCAGCTTGGAGGGGACAGGGGGCGACTACGAGCAGTACTTC.

V usage is TRBV18 and J usage is TRBJ2-1, with 14 bases fitting TRBD2. Germline CDR1 is KGHSH and CDR2 is LQKENI. The V segment lost 0 bases and the J segment 9 bases; nucleotides outside the gene matches: 4. The length of the CDR3 is 16 residues. CDR3 in DNA: TGTGCCAGCTCACCACCAGGACTAGCGGGGGGACTTGAGCAGTTCTTC. Translated, it gives CASSPPGLAGGLEQFF.

This clone came up a few times. The CDR3 DNA reads as TGTGCCAGCAGCAGGACAGAAAACACTGAAGCTTTCTTT. This sequence encodes CASSRTENTEAFF. The rearrangement uses TRBV6-1 and TRBJ1-1; a weak D match, TRBD1 (6 bases). CDR1 and CDR2 (germline): MNHNS, SASEGT. This CDR3 has 13 residues. V shed 6 bases and J shed 2 bases, with 10 bases lying between them.

This chain links TRBV6-1 with TRBJ1-2, with a tentative D call TRBD1 (6 bases). V gave up 4 bases and J gave up 5 bases, with 17 bases separating them. The length of the CDR3 is 15 residues. CDR1 is MNHNS and CDR2 is SASEGT in the germline V gene. The CDR3 nucleotides read TGTGCCAGCAGTGCCCAAGTCCAACAGGGTTATGGCTACACCTTC. Amino acids: CASSAQVQQGYGYTF.

The V gene is TRBV5-1, the J gene TRBJ1-1, with 8 bases that match TRBD1. Unmatched junction bases numbered 9, after V lost 4 bases and J lost 1 base. This CDR3 has 16 amino acids. CDR1 is SGHRS, CDR2 YFSETQ, per germline. This chain's CDR3 is CASSTGQGRANTEAFF. The CDR3 DNA sequence: TGCGCCAGCAGCACTGGACAGGGTAGGGCGAACACTGAAGCTTTCTTT.

The chain joins TRBV29-1 to TRBJ2-2; no definite D call. CDR3 length: 13 amino acids. Trimming removed 4 bases at V and 0 bases at J, with 6 bases between. CDR1 and CDR2 (germline): SQVTM, ANQGSEA. CDR3 sequence reads: CSVVTANTGELFF. CDR3 sequence (DNA): TGCAGCGTTGTTACAGCGAACACCGGGGAGCTGTTTTTT.

The chain combines TRBV6-5 with TRBJ2-5; 7 positions match TRBD2. With 5 bases clipped from V and 5 bases from J, the junction kept 8 bases outside the gene matches. This CDR3 region has 14 residues. Germline CDR1 is MNHEY and CDR2 is SVGAGI. The CDR3 loop is CASSRDRSGETQYF. CDR3 DNA: TGTGCCAGCAGTCGAGACCGTAGCGGGGAGACCCAGTACTTC.

The J gene is TRBJ2-6, the V gene TRBV14; 8 bases are shared with TRBD2. CDR1 SGHDN and CDR2 FVKESK come from the germline V gene. V was pared by 3 bases and J by 3 bases, with 10 bases of the junction left unmatched. This CDR3 has 18 amino acids. CDR3 residues: CASSHQGAGVGGANVLTF. Written as DNA, the CDR3 is TGTGCCAGCAGCCACCAGGGAGCGGGAGTAGGTGGGGCCAACGTCCTGACTTTC.

For the CDR3, the DNA is TGTGCCAGTCAGCGGGACAGGGGCCGTGAAGCTTTCTTT. It translates to CASQRDRGREAFF. This chain uses TRBV19 with TRBJ1-1; TRBD1 aligns across 10 bases. Germline CDR1 reads LNHDA; CDR2 reads SQIVND (reference sequence). Trimming cost V 8 bases and J 7 bases; bases outside gene matches: 7. CDR3 size: 13 residues.